Each of the 5 T cell receptor beta chains below was sequenced from the same sample in a study of metastatic and nonmetastatic thyroid tumors. TCRdb recomputed clones from the PCR reads via MiXCR. This table has about 16,000 clones, roughly an eighth appearing once. No treatment of any kind had been given to any patient before thyroid surgery. Sequencing was carried out using tumor tissue. The receptors derive from a female donor with papillary thyroid cancer or a benign thyroid nodule (not recorded which). Some clones in this sample may be carry-over from other donors' samples.

At least ten counts were recorded for this clone. The CDR3 DNA sequence: TGTGCCAGCACCCGGGTCCTCCCCGGGGAGCTGTTTTTT. This sequence encodes CASTRVLPGELFF. This sequence joins TRBV12-3 or TRBV12-4 and TRBJ2-2; the D is unclear. There are 13 residues in the CDR3. Deletions cut 7 bases from V and 6 bases from J, with 12 bases between.

The genes are TRBV11-3 and TRBJ2-7; TRBD1 or TRBD2 may be the D gene (5 bases each). The CDR3 sequence is 14 residues long. Germline loops: CDR1 SGHNT, CDR2 YENEEA. The V gene lost 5 bases and the J gene lost 7 bases, with 18 bases spanning the gap. The CDR3 loop reads CASSPTRGTREQYF. The CDR3 DNA follows: TGTGCCAGCAGCCCCACGAGGGGAACTCGGGAGCAGTACTTC.

This clone was counted a few times. Its ends do not fully match the called genes, so a read error is possible. The chain recombines TRBV28 with TRBJ2-1; possible D gene TRBD2, 6 bases. CDR3 length: 15 amino acids. Germline lookup yields CDR1 MDHEN and CDR2 SYDVKM. The CDR3 DNA sequence: TGTGCCAACAGTTTGTGGCTAGCGAGAGAGAATGAGCAGTTCTTC. Its translation: CANSLWLARENEQFF. Combining the CDR3 with reference TRBV28 and TRBJ2-1 gives the whole variable domain DVKVTQSSRYLVKRTGEKVFLECVQDMDHENMFWYRQDPGLGLRLIYFSYDVKMKEKGDIPEGYSVSREKKERFSLILESASTNQTSMYLCANSLWLARENEQFFGPGTRLTVL.

On this clone itself: This could be a read error, since a much larger clone is one nucleotide away. The V call is TRBV6-1, the J call TRBJ1-6; D is possibly TRBD1 (6 bases). The CDR3 loop spans 15 amino acids. Germline values: CDR1 MNHNS, CDR2 SASEGT. V lost 6 bases and J 5 bases, leaving 14 bases between the germline ends. The CDR3 protein is CASSPGEGNNSPLHF. CDR3 bases: TGTGCCAGCAGCCCAGGGGAAGGGAATAATTCACCCCTCCACTTT.

J is TRBJ2-3 and V is TRBV2; D not resolved. The CDR3 loop spans 13 amino acids. The V end was cut by 1 base, the J end by 2 bases, with 4 bases between. The germline CDR1 and CDR2 sequences are SNHLY and FYNNEI. The CDR3 reads CASSEDYTDTQYF. The CDR3 DNA reads TGTGCCAGCAGTGAAGACTACACAGATACGCAGTATTTT.